This TCR beta chain was observed in a study of breast tumors, draining lymph nodes, adjacent tissues. Study-level findings and limits: Data fit most tumor T cells coming from lymph node, expanding in tumor.

TCRdb reanalysed the multiplex PCR reads using MiXCR and keeps one entry per CDR3 protein. The sample shows 270,000 or so distinct CDR3 sequences, over 30% of them seen only once. Breast cancer patients provided tissue from their axillary draining lymph nodes. There are many counts of this clonotype. Its matching antigen is unknown. The CDR3 has 15 residues. From germline, CDR1 is KGHDR and CDR2 SFDVKD. Trimming removed 9 bases from V and 0 bases from J, with 14 bases in between. Input material: axillary lymph node tissue. The clonotype was recovered from a female donor with breast cancer. Some clones in this sample may be carry-over from other donors' samples. The chain is built from TRBV24-1 and TRBJ1-5; unclear D gene. The CDR3, as DNA: TGTGCCACCCCCTGGAAGAGACCTAGCAATCAGCCCCAGCATTTT. It yields the protein CATPWKRPSNQPQHF.